This section outlines one TCR beta chain sequence together with its context. This clonotype was seen many times. This receptor's antigen is unknown. There are no base qualities to consult, and no much larger clone falls within one base. The data derive from a study of early T cells in non-severe SARS-CoV-2 infection (dated by TCRdb to the early 2020s). In terms of the full investigation: Bulk RNA from unsorted whole blood was used for TCR sequencing, so alpha and beta chains could not be paired. The paper's findings and limits, for the study overall: VDJdb matching was skewed toward anti-spike CD8 responses, so virus-specific expansions were likely underestimated and private and CD4 specificities were missed.

Libraries were prepared through 5' RACE. The run used a NextSeq 500. Unique molecular identifiers were attached to individual cDNA molecules in the TCR library protocol so that sequencing error and PCR bias could be corrected. Both TCR alpha and beta chains were sequenced, and tight co-correlation was observed between alpha and beta sequence abundances in each sample. In the paper's pipeline: Decombinator V4 was used to perform V gene, J gene and CDR3 annotation of TCR sequences. Expanded TCRs were defined as changing significantly between any two time points under a Poisson model with p below 0.0001. TCR abundances were normalised to the total number of TCRs sequenced per sample and were expressed as counts per million. TRAV1-2 paired with TRAJ12, TRAJ20 or TRAJ33 defined MAIT TCRs, while TRAV10 paired with TRAJ18 defined iNKT TCRs. VDJdb, accessed 1 November 2021, was searched for CMV, EBV and SARS-CoV-2 annotated TCRs, with TCRs annotated for multiple antigens excluded. Using fastp at Q25 and MiXCR, TCRdb reprocessed the public reads and kept productive beta chains. Identical CDR3 protein sequences are pooled into one entry, listed with their most common genes and DNA. The V and J calls, along with clone size, are taken from TCRdb and not from the paper's own processing. The sample contains roughly 45,000 distinct CDR3 sequences, approximately 4.1% of them found a single time. The biggest ten clones account for 5.5% to 6.5% of the sample.

Reading from cysteine to phenylalanine, the CDR3 counts 12 amino acids. Only CDR3 DNA remains: 36 bases, in frame from the first base. CDR1 SGHDN and CDR2 FVKESK are derived from the germline V gene. Trimming at the junction amounts to 3 bases on V and 7 bases on J, and the germline ends lie 8 bases apart. This was a case-control study nested in a cohort of healthcare workers in London, UK, who had nasopharyngeal swab PCR tests and blood samples taken every week. Healthcare workers were recruited between 23 and 31 March 2020, during the week of the UK lockdown, and were followed weekly for up to roughly 16 weeks.

Sequenced: whole blood. Rearrangement joined TRBV14 to TRBJ2-3; no confident D gene assignment can be made. The receptor's source is an adult who was a healthcare worker with PCR-confirmed SARS-CoV-2 infection or an uninfected control (not recorded which). The DNA sequence reads TGTGCCAGCAGCCAGCTAAGACATACGCAGTATTTT. This encodes CASSQLRHTQYF. The full variable domain, completed from the reference TRBV14 and TRBJ2-3 proteins outside the CDR3, reads EAGVTQFPSHSVIEKGQTVTLRCDPISGHDNLYWYRRVMGKEIKFLLHFVKESKQDESGMPNNRFLAERTGGTYSTLKVQPAELEDSGVYFCASSQLRHTQYFGPGTRLTVL.